This entry features one TCR beta chain sequence. This clone occurred once. Its antigen is unknown. Base qualities were left out, and no much larger clone turns up one base away. This sample was included in a study of blood T cell repertoires in COVID-19 (dated by TCRdb to the early 2020s). Regarding the study in general: Samples covering the acute and convalescent phases of COVID-19 were provided by collaborators in the United States, Italy and Spain. The sample metadata nearly always contained a de-identified subject ID, COVID-19 status, age in years and sex. The repertoires were released in a freely available public database meant as a resource for research on the immune response to SARS-CoV-2. The dataset comprised deeply sampled blood TCRbeta repertoires from subjects exposed to, actively infected with, or recovered from COVID-19. The material from the prospective study consisted of cDNA or gDNA derived from T cells, B-cell-depleted T cells, or PBMCs. Samples came from the ongoing ImmuneRACE study (first 160 participants) plus 1,254 subjects from 6 global collaborators. Where available, HLA class I and class II types were obtained from metadata supplied by the sample provider rather than from assay-based typing. Paper-wide results and their limitations: The quantity of clinical and demographic metadata differed by source and by participant and was supplied without curation.

TCRbeta CDR3 regions were amplified from genomic DNA by means of the immunoSEQ Assay, a bias-controlled multiplex PCR. From the authors' description of their analysis: Within the assay, amplification of reference gene primers was used to estimate how many nucleated cells each sample contained. Sequence reads were collapsed and filtered to measure the absolute abundance of every unique TCRbeta CDR3 rearrangement. For each sample, productive Simpson clonality was calculated as the square root of Simpson's diversity index over productive rearrangements. This is the immuneACCESS table as TCRdb keeps it, with only in-frame sequences that have V and J called. A part of the clones is gone; compared with another copy, unresolved V genes explain less than half, and the rest is unexplained. V, J and clone size derive from that table, while D and trimming were established from the DNA sequence. This sample lists over 200,000 clones; more than 80% were detected once. 1.8% of the sample comes from the top ten.

Per the germline V gene (reference sequence), LNHDA is the CDR1 and SQIVND is the CDR2. V loses 5 bases of germline sequence and J loses 10 bases, and the interval between the two ends is 20 bases. Its CDR3 holds 14 amino acids, cysteine through phenylalanine. Only the CDR3 DNA stays, 42 bases, in frame from base 1. Participants in the prospective study were enrolled through a virtual design, were aged roughly 18 to 90 years, and lived in approximately 25 United States geographic areas. In the prospective study, participants were assigned to cohorts based on the clinical history participants reported in a screening survey and a study questionnaire. Recovered participants in ImmuneRACE Cohort 3 were defined as having two consecutive negative NP/OP PCR tests, clearance from a healthcare professional, or resolution of symptoms. In the prospective study, whole blood, serum and a nasopharyngeal or oropharyngeal swab were collected from each participant by mobile phlebotomists. Participants in the prospective study had the option to provide additional blood draws and questionnaires over a roughly two-month period. Prospective study blood samples were shipped either frozen or at room temperature before DNA extraction.

The V and J segments used are TRBV19 and TRBJ1-1, and the D gene may be TRBD1, 6 bases matching. This receptor was identified in a man aged 55 to 69 who had recovered from COVID-19. The sequencing input was PBMCs or T cells enriched from blood (not recorded which). This receptor carries the CDR3 CASSPHQLQGRAFF. The DNA reads as follows: TGTGCCAGTAGTCCACACCAACTGCAGGGGAGAGCTTTCTTT.